Below are 18 T cell receptor beta chains sequenced from a single sample in a study of blood T cells in healthy people across ages. A second PCR, run for about 6 to 12 cycles, used a sample-barcoded 5' primer plus a J-beta primer mix. TCRdb reanalysed the 5' RACE reads using MiXCR and keeps one entry per CDR3 protein. This table has hundreds of thousands of distinct CDR3 sequences, 46% appearing once. The sequenced material came from blood. These TCRs come from a man aged 80 or over in good health.

In this sample, this clonotype turned up a few times. V usage is TRBV28 and J usage is TRBJ2-7; D not resolved. The germline gives CDR1 MDHEN, CDR2 SYDVKM. V was shortened by 3 bases and J by 4 bases, with 7 bases between the two germline ends. This CDR3 is 12 amino acids long. The CDR3 DNA follows: TGTGCCAGCAGTTTCAGGATTTACGAGCAGTACTTC. It encodes CASSFRIYEQYF.

J is TRBJ2-5 and V is TRBV29-1, with D unresolved. TRBJ2-7 explains the end of the DNA better; the J call may be wrong. This CDR3 has 13 residues. CDR1 is SQVTM and CDR2 is ANQGSEA in the germline V gene. The chain's CDR3 is CSVRDDSLSEQYF. DNA of the CDR3: TGCAGCGTCCGAGACGACTCCTTGAGCGAGCAGTACTTC.

A word on this clonotype: This sequence may be a read error, since a much larger clone differs from it by one base. This rearrangement joins TRBV28 to TRBJ1-5, with D hard to call. The CDR3 length is 13 residues. Germline lookup yields CDR1 MDHEN and CDR2 SYDVKM. The V end was cut by 2 bases, the J end by 3 bases, with 5 bases between. Written as DNA, the CDR3 is TGTGCCAGCAGTTTACAGAACAATCAGCCCCAGCATTTT. This sequence encodes CASSLQNNQPQHF.

This clonotype was counted a few times. CDR3 sequence: CSAGQVRGTEAFF. The CDR3 nucleotides read TGCAGCGCCGGACAGGTTCGAGGCACTGAAGCTTTCTTT. The chain has TRBV29-1 and TRBJ1-1; 7 bases are a match to TRBD1. V dropped 7 bases and J dropped 4; count of bases not matched to a gene: 9. In germline, CDR1 is SQVTM, CDR2 ANQGSEA. This CDR3 has 13 amino acids.

The chain employs TRBV27 and TRBJ2-5; no clear D. CDR3 length: 11 residues. Germline assignment: CDR1 MNHEY and CDR2 SMNVEV (reference sequence). V was shortened by 7 bases and J by 11 bases, with 14 bases between the two germline ends. CDR3: CASTQYNEQYF. CDR3 DNA sequence: TGTGCCAGCACCCAGTACAATGAGCAGTACTTC.

To note about this clonotype: Since a much larger clone is just one base distant, this may be a read error. This rearrangement joins TRBV7-3 to TRBJ2-1; the D gene is possibly TRBD2 (5 bases). The V end was cut by 7 bases, the J end by 8 bases, with 15 bases between. There are 13 residues in the CDR3. In germline, CDR1 is SGHTA, CDR2 FQGTGA. CDR3 DNA sequence: TGTGCCAGCAACGTAGACTACTATGATGAGCAGTTCTTC. Protein sequence: CASNVDYYDEQFF.

The V gene is TRBV7-3, the J gene TRBJ2-1; 14 bases match TRBD2. Germline V gene lookup returns CDR1 SGHTA and CDR2 FQGTGA. The CDR3 length is 17 residues. V lost 5 bases to trimming and J lost 7 bases; unmatched junction nucleotides: 10. The CDR3 is CASSTLPGLAGVNEQFF. DNA of the CDR3: TGTGCCAGCAGCACACTACCGGGACTAGCGGGGGTTAATGAGCAGTTCTTC.

This clonotype occurred a few times. J is TRBJ2-1 and V is TRBV7-2; 8 positions match TRBD2. Trimming at V came to 1 base and at J to 7 bases, leaving 6 bases not matched to a gene. This CDR3 is 15 amino acids long. Germline assignment: CDR1 SGHTA and CDR2 FQGNSA. The CDR3 coding sequence is TGTGCCAGCAGCTTAGGTAGCGGGACGGTTAATGAGCAGTTCTTC. As protein: CASSLGSGTVNEQFF.

The chain recombines TRBV7-6 with TRBJ2-5; 8 nucleotides line up with TRBD2. The J call may not be correct, given that the DNA end is closer to TRBJ2-7. This CDR3 has 13 residues. Germline V gene data show CDR1 as SGHVS and CDR2 as FNYEAQ. CDR3 coding DNA: TGTGCCAGCAGTCGCCGGGGGGGCTACGAGCAGTACTTC. The encoded protein is CASSRRGGYEQYF.

This chain connects TRBV7-9 to TRBJ1-6; 8 nucleotides align to TRBD1. Per germline, CDR1 SEHNR and CDR2 FQNEAQ (reference sequence). V shed 4 bases and J 7 bases; nucleotides not matched to a gene: 9. The CDR3 length is 16 residues. The CDR3 DNA follows: TGTGCCAGCAGCTCATCAGGGGGCGGTAACAATTCACCCCTCCACTTT. Its protein is CASSSSGGGNNSPLHF.

V and J are TRBV6-5 and TRBJ2-7; D not resolved. The J call may not be correct, given that the DNA end is closer to TRBJ2-5. Germline-derived CDR1 and CDR2 are MNHEY and SVGAGI. This CDR3 comprises 13 residues. DNA of the CDR3: TGTGCCAGCAGGTCGGCGGCCCCAGAGACCCAGTACTTC. This sequence encodes CASRSAAPETQYF.

Many counts were recorded for this clonotype. This CDR3 reads CSASPGPSTDTQYF. The CDR3 nucleotides are TGCAGTGCTAGTCCCGGGCCTAGCACAGATACGCAGTATTTT. The chain uses TRBV20-1 and TRBJ2-3; no clear D. Germline assignment: CDR1 DFQATT and CDR2 SNEGSKA (reference sequence). CDR3 size: 14 residues. Deletions cut 3 bases from V and 0 bases from J, with 10 bases between.

V and J are TRBV7-2 and TRBJ2-7, with D uncertain. Germline V gene sequence: CDR1 SGHTA, CDR2 FQGNSA. The CDR3 contains 14 residues. Trimming stripped 5 bases from V and 7 bases from J, with 18 bases between. CDR3 nucleotide sequence: TGTGCCAGCAGCCCAAGGCCCTACTACAATGAGCAGTACTTC. Translation gives CASSPRPYYNEQYF.

This clonotype was seen only a few times. This chain links TRBV5-1 with TRBJ2-3; 8 nucleotides agree with TRBD2. V shed 0 bases and J 1 base; nucleotides not matched to a gene: 7. The germline gives CDR1 SGHRS, CDR2 YFSETQ. The CDR3 has 17 residues. The CDR3: CASSLAMREVCTDTQYF. In nucleotides, the CDR3 is TGCGCCAGCAGCTTGGCCATGCGGGAGGTTTGCACAGATACGCAGTATTTT.

The chain employs TRBV24-1 and TRBJ2-1; tentatively, D is TRBD1 (6 bases). Looked up from germline, CDR1 is KGHDR and CDR2 is SFDVKD. This CDR3 spans 16 amino acids. V was pared by 3 bases and J by 4 bases, with 15 bases between. CDR3 region: CATSDPGQGMYNEQFF. The CDR3 region has the DNA TGTGCCACCAGTGATCCGGGCCAGGGGATGTACAATGAGCAGTTCTTC.

The J gene is TRBJ1-2, the V gene TRBV4-2; D ambiguous. Trimming removed 0 bases at V and 4 bases at J, with 21 bases between. The CDR3 sequence is 18 residues long. Germline V gives CDR1 LGHNA, CDR2 YNFKEQ. This chain's CDR3 is CASSQDGSTRHPGYGYTF. The CDR3 DNA sequence: TGTGCCAGCAGCCAAGATGGCAGTACGAGACATCCGGGCTATGGCTACACCTTC.

This clonotype was found many times. The chain employs TRBV5-6 and TRBJ2-7; D is uncertain. The CDR3 consists of 15 residues. CDR1 and CDR2 from the germline V gene are SGHDT and YYEEEE. The ends were cut back, 2 bases at V and 6 bases at J, with 18 bases in the middle. In DNA, the CDR3 is TGTGCCAGCAGCTTAAGACGGATCCGATCCGGCGAGCAGTACTTC. Protein sequence: CASSLRRIRSGEQYF.

This clonotype was recorded many times. The rearrangement joins TRBV10-3 to TRBJ2-3, with TRBD2 matching over 7 bases. Germline V CDR1 and CDR2: ENHRY, SYGVKD. The length of the CDR3 is 15 residues. Trimming cost V 6 bases and J 5 bases; bases outside gene matches: 11. The CDR3 sequence is CAIRREGLSEDTQYF. The CDR3 nucleotides read TGTGCCATCAGGAGGGAGGGACTGAGCGAAGATACGCAGTATTTT.